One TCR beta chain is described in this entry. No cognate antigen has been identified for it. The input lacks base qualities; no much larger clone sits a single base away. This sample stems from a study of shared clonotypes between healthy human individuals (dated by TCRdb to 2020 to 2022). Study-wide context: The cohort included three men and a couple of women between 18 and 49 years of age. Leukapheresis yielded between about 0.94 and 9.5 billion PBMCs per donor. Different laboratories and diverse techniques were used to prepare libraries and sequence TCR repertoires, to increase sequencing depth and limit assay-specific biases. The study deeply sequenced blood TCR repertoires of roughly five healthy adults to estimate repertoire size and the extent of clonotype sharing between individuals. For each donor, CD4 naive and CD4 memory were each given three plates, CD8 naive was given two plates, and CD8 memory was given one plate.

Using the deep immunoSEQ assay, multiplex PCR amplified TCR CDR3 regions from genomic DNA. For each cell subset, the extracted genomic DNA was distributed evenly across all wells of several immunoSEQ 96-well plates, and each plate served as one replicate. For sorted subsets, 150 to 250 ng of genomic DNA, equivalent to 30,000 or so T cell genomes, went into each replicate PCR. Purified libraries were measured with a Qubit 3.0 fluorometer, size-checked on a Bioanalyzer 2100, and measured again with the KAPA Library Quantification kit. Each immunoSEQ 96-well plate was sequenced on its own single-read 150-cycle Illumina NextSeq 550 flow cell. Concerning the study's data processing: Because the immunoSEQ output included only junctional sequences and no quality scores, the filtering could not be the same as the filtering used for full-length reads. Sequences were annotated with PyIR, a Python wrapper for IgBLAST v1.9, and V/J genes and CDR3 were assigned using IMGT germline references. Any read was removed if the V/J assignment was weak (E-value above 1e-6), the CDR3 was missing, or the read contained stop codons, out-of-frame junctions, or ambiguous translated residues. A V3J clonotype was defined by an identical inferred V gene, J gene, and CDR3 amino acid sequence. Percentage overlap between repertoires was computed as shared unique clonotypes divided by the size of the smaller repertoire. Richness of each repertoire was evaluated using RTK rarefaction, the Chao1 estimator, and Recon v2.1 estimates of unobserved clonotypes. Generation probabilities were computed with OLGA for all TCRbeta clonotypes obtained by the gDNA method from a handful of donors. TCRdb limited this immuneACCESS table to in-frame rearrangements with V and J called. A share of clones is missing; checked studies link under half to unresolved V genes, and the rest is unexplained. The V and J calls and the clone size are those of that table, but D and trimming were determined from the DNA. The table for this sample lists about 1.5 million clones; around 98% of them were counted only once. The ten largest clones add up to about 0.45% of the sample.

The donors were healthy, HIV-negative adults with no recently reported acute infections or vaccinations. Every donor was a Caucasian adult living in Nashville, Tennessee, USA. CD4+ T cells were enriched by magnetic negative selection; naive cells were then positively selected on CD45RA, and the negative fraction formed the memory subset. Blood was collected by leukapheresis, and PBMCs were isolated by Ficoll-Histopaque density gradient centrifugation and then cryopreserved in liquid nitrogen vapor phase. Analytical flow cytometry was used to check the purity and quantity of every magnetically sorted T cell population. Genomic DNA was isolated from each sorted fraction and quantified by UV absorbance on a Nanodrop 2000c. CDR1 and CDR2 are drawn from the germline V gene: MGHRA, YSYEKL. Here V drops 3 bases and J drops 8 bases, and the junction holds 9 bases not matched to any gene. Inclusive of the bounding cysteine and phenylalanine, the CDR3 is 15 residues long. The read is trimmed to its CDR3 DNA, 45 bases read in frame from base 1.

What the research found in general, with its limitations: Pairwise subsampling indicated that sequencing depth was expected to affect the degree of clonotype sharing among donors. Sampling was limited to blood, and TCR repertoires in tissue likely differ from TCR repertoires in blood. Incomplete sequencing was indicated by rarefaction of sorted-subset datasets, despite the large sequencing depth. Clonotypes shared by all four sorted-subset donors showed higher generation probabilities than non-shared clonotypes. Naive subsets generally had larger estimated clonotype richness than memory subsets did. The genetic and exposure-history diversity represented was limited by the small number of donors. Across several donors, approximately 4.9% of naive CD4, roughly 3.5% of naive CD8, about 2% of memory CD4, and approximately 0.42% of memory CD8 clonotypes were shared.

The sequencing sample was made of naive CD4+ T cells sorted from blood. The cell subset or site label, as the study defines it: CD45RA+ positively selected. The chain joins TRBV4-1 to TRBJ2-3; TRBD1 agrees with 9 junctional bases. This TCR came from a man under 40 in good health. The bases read TGCGCCAGCAGCCAGTTACAGGGGGCTTCCTTTACGCAGTATTTT. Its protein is CASSQLQGASFTQYF.